These 2 T cell receptor beta chains were sequenced from one sample in a study of T-cell memory formation after mild COVID-19. TCRdb processed the 5' RACE reads anew with MiXCR; each CDR3 protein has one entry. The sample lists 550,000 to 700,000 distinct CDR3 sequences, more than 15% occurring once. Sequencing input: PBMCs or a T cell subset sorted from them (not recorded which). All receptors come from an adult woman who had mild COVID-19 (a few samples of this study predate the infection). Cell type and time point are not known.

This clonotype was counted only a few times. The CDR3 DNA follows: TGTGCCAGCAGCGTGTACAGCACGGGGGGCCAGTACTTC. Residues: CASSVYSTGGQYF. The rearrangement uses TRBV9 and TRBJ2-5, with 7 positions matching TRBD2. CDR3 length equals 13 residues. Germline CDR1 is SGDLS and CDR2 is YYNGEE. V shed 2 bases and J 10 bases; nucleotides not matched to a gene: 8.

The chain has TRBV7-3 and TRBJ2-5, with D maybe TRBD2 (6 bases). CDR3 length: 15 amino acids. Germline loops: CDR1 SGHTA, CDR2 FQGTGA. The V end lost 1 base, the J end lost 5 bases, and 14 bases lay between the germline ends. The CDR3 sequence: CASSLRGDLWETQYF. The CDR3 nucleotides read TGTGCCAGCAGCTTAAGGGGGGATCTCTGGGAGACCCAGTACTTC.